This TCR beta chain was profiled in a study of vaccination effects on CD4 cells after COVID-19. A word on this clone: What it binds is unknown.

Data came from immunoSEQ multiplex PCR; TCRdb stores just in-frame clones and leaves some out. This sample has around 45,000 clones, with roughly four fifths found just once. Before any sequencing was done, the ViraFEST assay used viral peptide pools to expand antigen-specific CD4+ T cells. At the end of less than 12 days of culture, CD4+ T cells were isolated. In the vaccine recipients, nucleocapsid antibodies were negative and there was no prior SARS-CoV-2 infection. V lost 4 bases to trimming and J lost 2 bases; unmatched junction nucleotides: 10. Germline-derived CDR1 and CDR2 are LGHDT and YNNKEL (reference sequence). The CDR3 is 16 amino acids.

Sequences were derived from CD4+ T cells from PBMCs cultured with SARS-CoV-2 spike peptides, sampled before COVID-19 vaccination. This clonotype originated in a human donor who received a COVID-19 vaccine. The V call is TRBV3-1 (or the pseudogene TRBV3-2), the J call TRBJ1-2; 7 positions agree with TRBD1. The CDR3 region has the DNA TGTGCCAGCAGCCGAGCCTTTCCGGGACAGAACTATGGCTACACCTTC. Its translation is CASSRAFPGQNYGYTF.